The rows below give T cell receptor beta chains drawn from one sample of a study of blood T cells in healthy people across ages. TCRdb analysed the 5' RACE reads with MiXCR anew, one entry per CDR3 protein. The sample lists roughly 2 million distinct CDR3 sequences, about 50% occurring once. Specimen: blood. All receptors derive from a woman aged 40 to 50 in good health. The CDR3 runs from the conserved cysteine through the conserved F or W. The D gene is left open where the match is weak. Expanded clones are given a class, and other clones once, few, many or no size at all.

-	TRBJ1-1	TRBV29-1	-	CSVEDSLNTEAFF	TGCAGCGTTGAAGATAGTCTGAACACTGAAGCTTTCTTT
-	TRBJ2-3	TRBV14	few	CASSQAPLTDTQYF	TGTGCCAGCAGCCAAGCCCCCTTAACAGATACGCAGTATTTT
-	TRBJ2-6	TRBV6-2/TRBV6-3	-	CASSYWSSGANVLTF	TGTGCCAGCAGTTATTGGAGCTCTGGGGCCAACGTCCTGACTTTC
-	TRBJ2-1	TRBV2	-	CASRPIGSYNEQFF	TGTGCCAGCAGGCCCATCGGGTCCTACAATGAGCAGTTCTTC
TRBD1	TRBJ1-5	TRBV12-3/TRBV12-4	once	CASSSPGQDVGQPQHF	TGTGCCAGCAGCTCCCCGGGACAGGATGTCGGTCAGCCCCAGCATTTT
TRBD1	TRBJ2-7	TRBV20-1	-	CSAMGTGGHEQYF	TGCAGTGCTATGGGGACAGGGGGACACGAGCAGTACTTC
-	TRBJ2-7	TRBV4-2	few	CASSQEDGRLYEQYF	TGTGCCAGCAGCCAAGAAGACGGCAGGCTATACGAGCAGTACTTC
-	TRBJ1-1	TRBV25-1	-	CASSTGTPNTEAFF	TGTGCCAGCAGTACCGGGACACCTAACACTGAAGCTTTCTTT
-	TRBJ2-1	TRBV4-2	few	CASSQVSLGADEQFF	TGTGCCAGCAGCCAAGTGAGCCTAGGGGCGGATGAGCAGTTCTTC
TRBD1	TRBJ1-2	TRBV15	-	CATSMGGGIQGRIYGYTF	TGTGCCACCAGCATGGGAGGGGGGATACAGGGGCGTATCTATGGCTACACCTTC
-	TRBJ2-7	TRBV6-6	-	CASSYETLEQYF	TGTGCCAGCAGTTACGAGACCCTCGAGCAGTACTTC
TRBD2	TRBJ2-3	TRBV5-6	few	CASSSGLAITDTQYF	TGTGCCAGCAGCTCTGGACTAGCGATCACAGATACGCAGTATTTT
TRBD2	TRBJ2-5	TRBV6-2/TRBV6-3	few	CASRKSGGAQETQYF	TGTGCCAGCAGGAAATCGGGGGGGGCCCAAGAGACCCAGTACTTC
-	TRBJ2-1	TRBV9	few	CATSPLVGDQFF	TGTGCCACCTCTCCGTTAGTGGGGGACCAGTTCTTC
-	TRBJ1-6	TRBV7-2	-	CASSSGFRGSPLHF	TGTGCCAGCAGCTCCGGGTTCAGGGGTTCACCCCTCCACTTT
TRBD2	TRBJ2-3	TRBV6-5	-	CASSYERGPFTDTQYF	TGTGCCAGCAGTTACGAGCGGGGGCCTTTCACAGATACGCAGTATTTT
-	TRBJ2-3	TRBV12-3/TRBV12-4	-	CASREPYTGRTDTQYF	TGTGCCAGCAGGGAACCTTATACAGGGCGGACAGATACGCAATATTTT
-	TRBJ2-7	TRBV7-2	many	CASSSLPRGEQYF	TGTGCCAGCAGCTCCCTTCCCCGGGGGGAGCAGTACTTC
-	TRBJ1-2	TRBV20-1	-	CSAREAGRNGYTF	TGCAGTGCTAGAGAGGCCGGACGGAATGGCTACACCTTC
TRBD1	TRBJ1-6	TRBV15	-	CATSRDRDRDSPLHF	TGTGCCACCAGCAGAGATAGGGACAGAGATTCACCCCTCCACTTT
TRBD2	TRBJ2-5	TRBV5-1	once	CASSGGDLNNEQYF	TGCGCCAGCAGCGGGGGGGATCTAAACAATGAGCAGTACTTC
-	TRBJ1-2	TRBV20-1	few	CSARERGGRVYGYTF	TGCAGTGCTAGAGAAAGGGGCGGCAGGGTCTATGGCTACACCTTC
-	TRBJ2-1	TRBV5-1	once	CASSQVPDEQFF	TGCGCCAGCAGCCAGGTCCCGGATGAGCAGTTCTTC
TRBD2	TRBJ2-3	TRBV4-3	few	CASSARVAGSDDTQYF	TGCGCCAGCAGCGCCCGGGTAGCGGGTTCAGACGATACGCAGTATTTT
-	TRBJ1-1	TRBV15	-	CATSRGQVQNTEAFF	TGTGCCACCAGCAGAGGACAGGTGCAAAACACTGAAGCTTTCTTT
-	TRBJ1-2	TRBV14	-	CASSWDPANYGYTF	TGTGCCAGCAGTTGGGACCCAGCTAACTATGGCTACACCTTC
TRBD1	TRBJ1-2	TRBV4-2	-	CASSQARGTNYGYTF	TGTGCCAGCAGCCAAGCCAGGGGGACCAACTATGGCTACACCTTC
-	TRBJ2-1	TRBV27	-	CASSLSFRDNEQFF	TGTGCCAGCAGTTTATCGTTCCGGGACAATGAGCAGTTCTTC
-	TRBJ1-1	TRBV7-2	-	CASSLLAPRELSTEAFF	TGTGCCAGCAGCTTATTAGCCCCCAGGGAACTGAGCACTGAAGCTTTCTTT